Following are 12 T cell receptor beta chains from one sample sequenced in a study of PD-L1 blockade in urothelial cancer. Measured with immunoSEQ multiplex PCR; TCRdb has only the in-frame clones, and not every one. The table has about 100,000 clones, about 85% seen once. The starting material was PBMCs, obtained around atezolizumab (anti-PD-L1) treatment. These receptors were collected from a man between 50 and 59 years old with urothelial cancer.

V gene TRBV19 combines with J gene TRBJ2-6; D is possibly TRBD2 (5 bases). Germline CDR1 reads LNHDA; CDR2 reads SQIVND (reference sequence). There are 18 residues in the CDR3. With 3 bases removed from V and 1 base from J, the gap between germline ends came to 16 bases. The CDR3 nucleotides read TGTGCCAGTAGTATCTCTGGACTCTTCATTTCTGGGGCCAACGTCCTGACTTTC. Its translation is CASSISGLFISGANVLTF.

This clone was counted a single time. V and J are TRBV5-1 and TRBJ2-2, with 10 bases aligning to TRBD2. V was pared by 2 bases and J by 5 bases, with 3 bases of the junction left unmatched. CDR1 and CDR2 (germline): SGHRS, YFSETQ. The CDR3 covers 15 residues. DNA of the CDR3: TGCGCCAGCAGCTTCCTAGCGGGAGTTACCGGGGAGCTGTTTTTT. Protein sequence: CASSFLAGVTGELFF.

V is TRBV5-1 and J is TRBJ1-6; 8 bases match TRBD1. This CDR3 has 17 amino acids. V lost 4 bases to trimming and J lost 0 bases; unmatched junction nucleotides: 6. Germline V gene data show CDR1 as SGHRS and CDR2 as YFSETQ. The CDR3 DNA reads as TGCGCCAGCAGCGGGGGACAGGCGAGCTCCTATAATTCACCCCTCCACTTT. This codes for CASSGGQASSYNSPLHF.

Regarding this clone: Additional DNA sequences in this sample encode the identical CDR3. The J gene is TRBJ2-3, the V gene TRBV18; D remains ambiguous. V lost 3 bases to trimming and J lost 1 base, with 5 bases between them. The CDR3 has 13 residues. The germline V gene has CDR1 KGHSH and CDR2 LQKENI. CDR3 in DNA: TGTGCCAGCTCACCGGCAGGCACAGATACGCAGTATTTT. Translating it yields CASSPAGTDTQYF.

CDR3 DNA sequence: TGTGCCAGCAGCTTAGGGGGACTAGAGGGCGGTACGCAGTATTTT. Protein: CASSLGGLEGGTQYF. V is TRBV7-2 and J is TRBJ2-3; 8 bases are a match to TRBD2. Unmatched junction bases numbered 8, after V lost 1 base and J lost 8 bases. Germline-derived CDR1 and CDR2 are SGHTA and FQGNSA. This CDR3 spans 15 amino acids.

The chain recombines TRBV30 with TRBJ1-1, with D tentatively TRBD1 (5 bases). Germline V gives CDR1 GTSNPN, CDR2 SVGIG (reference sequence). The CDR3 is 13 residues long. V lost 3 bases, J lost 1 base, and 9 bases lay in between. CDR3: CAWSPDTNTEAFF. CDR3 bases: TGTGCCTGGAGCCCGGACACGAACACTGAAGCTTTCTTT.

V and J are TRBV5-4 and TRBJ2-3, with D hard to call. CDR1 is SGHNT, CDR2 YYREEE, per germline (reference sequence). The CDR3 length is 15 residues. Trimming removed 4 bases from V and 0 bases from J, with 12 bases in between. CDR3 in amino acids: CASSTPGESTDTQYF. Here the CDR3 DNA reads TGTGCCAGCAGCACTCCCGGTGAGAGCACAGATACGCAGTATTTT.

The chain recombines TRBV28 with TRBJ1-1, with D unresolved. This CDR3 has 11 residues. V was cut by 4 bases and J by 8 bases, with 8 bases left in between. CDR1 is MDHEN, CDR2 SYDVKM, per germline. The CDR3 region is CASSSYKEAFF. DNA of the CDR3: TGTGCCAGCAGTTCCTATAAAGAAGCTTTCTTT.

This clone turned up a few times. At one boundary the junction diverges from the germline segment, which might be a read error. The rearrangement links TRBV30 to TRBJ1-1; no reliable D call. CDR3 length equals 14 residues. Per germline, CDR1 GTSNPN and CDR2 SVGIG (reference sequence). The CDR3 DNA follows: TGTGCCTGGAGGGCGGGGAGAGGGTTCGATTTGTTCTTATTT. It is translated as CAWRAGRGFDLFLF.

The chain is built from TRBV9 and TRBJ1-2, with D perhaps TRBD1 (5 bases). The CDR3 totals 15 residues. Trimming took off 5 bases at V and 3 bases at J, with 17 bases between the two ends. The germline V gene encodes CDR1 SGDLS and CDR2 YYNGEE. CDR3 amino acids: CASRATGTGDYGYTF. The CDR3 DNA reads TGTGCCAGCAGAGCAACCGGGACGGGGGACTATGGCTACACCTTC.

The V and J genes are TRBV7-2 and TRBJ1-2; 11 nucleotides align to TRBD1. J lost 6 bases, V lost 0 bases, and 3 bases had no gene match. This CDR3 region has 15 residues. The germline V gene has CDR1 SGHTA and CDR2 FQGNSA. In DNA form, the CDR3 reads TGTGCCAGCAGCTTAGCAAGGGACAGGGGGGATGGCTACACCTTC. Translation gives CASSLARDRGDGYTF. Complete variable domain (other parts from reference TRBV7-2 and TRBJ1-2): GAGVSQSPSNKVTEKGKDVELRCDPISGHTALYWYRQSLGQGLEFLIYFQGNSAPDKSGLPSDRFSAERTGGSVSTLTIQRTQQEDSAVYLCASSLARDRGDGYTFGSGTRLTVV.

CDR3 coding DNA: TGTGCCAGCAGTGGGACAGAGAGGGACTACGAGCAGTACTTC. Translation: CASSGTERDYEQYF. The chain carries TRBV28 and TRBJ2-7; the match to TRBD1 covers 7 bases. V lost 5 bases and J lost 3; bases outside the gene matches: 7. Germline V gives CDR1 MDHEN, CDR2 SYDVKM. This CDR3 has 14 residues.